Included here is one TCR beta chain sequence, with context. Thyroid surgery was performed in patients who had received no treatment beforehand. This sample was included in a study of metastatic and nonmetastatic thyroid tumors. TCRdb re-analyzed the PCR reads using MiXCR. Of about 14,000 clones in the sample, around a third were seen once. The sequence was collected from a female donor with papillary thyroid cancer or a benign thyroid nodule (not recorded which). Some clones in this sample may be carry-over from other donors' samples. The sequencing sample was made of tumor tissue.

CDR3 bases: TGCGCCAGCAGCCCCCGGGACTTCCAAGAGACCCAGTACTTC. This encodes CASSPRDFQETQYF. This chain uses TRBV4-1 with TRBJ2-5; D might be TRBD2 (6 bases). V was trimmed by 4 bases and J by 1 base, leaving 10 bases between them. Germline V gene sequence: CDR1 MGHRA, CDR2 YSYEKL. The CDR3 contains 14 residues.